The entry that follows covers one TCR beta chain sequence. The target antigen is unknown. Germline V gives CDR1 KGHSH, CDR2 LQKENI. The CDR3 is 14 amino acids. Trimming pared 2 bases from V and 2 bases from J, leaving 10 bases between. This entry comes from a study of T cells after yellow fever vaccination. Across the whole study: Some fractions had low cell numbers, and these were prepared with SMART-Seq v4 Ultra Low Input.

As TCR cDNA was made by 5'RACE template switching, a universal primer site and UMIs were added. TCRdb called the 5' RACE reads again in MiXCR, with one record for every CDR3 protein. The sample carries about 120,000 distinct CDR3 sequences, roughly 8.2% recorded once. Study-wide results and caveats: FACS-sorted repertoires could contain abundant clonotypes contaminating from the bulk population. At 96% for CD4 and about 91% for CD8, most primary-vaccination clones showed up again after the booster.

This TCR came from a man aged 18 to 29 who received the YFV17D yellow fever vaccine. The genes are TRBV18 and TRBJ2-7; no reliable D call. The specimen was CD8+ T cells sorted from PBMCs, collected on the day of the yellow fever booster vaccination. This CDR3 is CASSPSGLTYEQYV. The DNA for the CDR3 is TGTGCCAGCTCACCATCCGGCCTAACCTACGAGCAGTACGTC.